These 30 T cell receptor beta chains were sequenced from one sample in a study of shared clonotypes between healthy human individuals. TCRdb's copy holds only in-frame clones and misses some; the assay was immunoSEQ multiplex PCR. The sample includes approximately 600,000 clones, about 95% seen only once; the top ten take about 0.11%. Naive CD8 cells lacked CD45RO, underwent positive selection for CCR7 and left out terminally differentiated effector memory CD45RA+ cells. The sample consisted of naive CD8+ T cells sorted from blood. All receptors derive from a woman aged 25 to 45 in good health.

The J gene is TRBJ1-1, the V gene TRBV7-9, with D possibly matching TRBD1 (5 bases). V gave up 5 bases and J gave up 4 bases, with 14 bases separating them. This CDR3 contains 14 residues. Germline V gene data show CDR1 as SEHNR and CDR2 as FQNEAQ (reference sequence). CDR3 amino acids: CASSQTELSTEAFF. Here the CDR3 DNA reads TGTGCCAGCAGCCAGACAGAATTAAGCACTGAAGCTTTCTTT.

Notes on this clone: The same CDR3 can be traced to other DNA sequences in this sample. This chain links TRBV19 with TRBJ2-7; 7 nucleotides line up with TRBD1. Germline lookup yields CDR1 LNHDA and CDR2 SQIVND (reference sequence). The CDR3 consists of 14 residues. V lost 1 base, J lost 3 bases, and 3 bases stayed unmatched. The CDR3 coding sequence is TGTGCCAGTAGTATAGGTACAGGGGACTACGAGCAGTACTTC. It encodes CASSIGTGDYEQYF.

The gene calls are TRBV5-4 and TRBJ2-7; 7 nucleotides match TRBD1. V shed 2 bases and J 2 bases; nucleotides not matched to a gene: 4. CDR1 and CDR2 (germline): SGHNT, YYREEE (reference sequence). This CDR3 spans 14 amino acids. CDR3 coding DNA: TGTGCCAGCAGCTTAAAGGGACAGACCTACGAGCAGTACTTC. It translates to CASSLKGQTYEQYF. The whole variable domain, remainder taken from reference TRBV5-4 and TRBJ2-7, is ETGVTQSPTHLIKTRGQQVTLRCSSQSGHNTVSWYQQALGQGPQFIFQYYREEENGRGNFPPRFSGLQFPNYSSELNVNALELDDSALYLCASSLKGQTYEQYFGPGTRLTVT.

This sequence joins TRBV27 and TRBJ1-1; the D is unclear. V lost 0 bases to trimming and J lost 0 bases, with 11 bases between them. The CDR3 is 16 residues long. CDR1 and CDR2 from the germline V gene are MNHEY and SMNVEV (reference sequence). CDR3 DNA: TGTGCCAGCAGTTTATCGGGAATCTGGATGAACACTGAAGCTTTCTTT. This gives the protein CASSLSGIWMNTEAFF.

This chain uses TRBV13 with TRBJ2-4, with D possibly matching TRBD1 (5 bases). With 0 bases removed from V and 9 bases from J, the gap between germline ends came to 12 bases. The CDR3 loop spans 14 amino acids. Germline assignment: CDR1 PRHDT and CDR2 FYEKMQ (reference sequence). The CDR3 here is CASSLGGQEGIQYF. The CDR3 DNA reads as TGTGCCAGCAGCTTAGGGGGGCAGGAAGGCATTCAGTACTTC.

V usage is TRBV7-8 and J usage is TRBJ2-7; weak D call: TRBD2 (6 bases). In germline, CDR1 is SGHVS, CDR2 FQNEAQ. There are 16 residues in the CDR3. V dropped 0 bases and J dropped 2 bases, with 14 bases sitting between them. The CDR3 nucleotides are TGTGCCAGCAGCTTAGCCCTCCTTGGAGGGACCTACGAGCAGTACTTC. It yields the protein CASSLALLGGTYEQYF. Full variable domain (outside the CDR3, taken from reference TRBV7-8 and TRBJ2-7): GAGVSQSPRYKVAKRGQDVALRCDPISGHVSLFWYQQALGQGPEFLTYFQNEAQLDKSGLPSDRFFAERPEGSVSTLKIQRTQQEDSAVYLCASSLALLGGTYEQYFGPGTRLTVT.

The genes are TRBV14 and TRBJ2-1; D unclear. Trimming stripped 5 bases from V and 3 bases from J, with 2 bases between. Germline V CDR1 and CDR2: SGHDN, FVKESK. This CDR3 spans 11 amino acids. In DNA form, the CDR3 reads TGTGCCAGCAGCGACTACAATGAGCAGTTCTTC. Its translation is CASSDYNEQFF.

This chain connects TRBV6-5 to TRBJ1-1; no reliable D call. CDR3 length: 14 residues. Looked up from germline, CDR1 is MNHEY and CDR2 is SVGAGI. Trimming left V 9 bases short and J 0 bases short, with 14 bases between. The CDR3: CARSPRTMNTEAFF. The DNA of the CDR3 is TGTGCCAGAAGTCCCCGGACTATGAACACTGAAGCTTTCTTT.

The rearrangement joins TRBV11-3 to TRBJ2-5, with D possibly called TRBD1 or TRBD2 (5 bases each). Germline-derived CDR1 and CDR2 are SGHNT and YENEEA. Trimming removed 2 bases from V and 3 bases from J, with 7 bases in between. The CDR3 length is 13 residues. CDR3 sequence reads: CASSLRDEETQYF. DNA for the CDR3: TGTGCCAGCAGCTTAAGGGACGAAGAGACCCAGTACTTC.

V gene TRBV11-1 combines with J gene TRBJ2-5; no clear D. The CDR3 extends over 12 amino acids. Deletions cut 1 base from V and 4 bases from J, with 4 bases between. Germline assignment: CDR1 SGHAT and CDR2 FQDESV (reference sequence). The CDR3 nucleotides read TGTGCCAGCAGCTTAGATCGAGAGACCCAGTACTTC. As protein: CASSLDRETQYF.

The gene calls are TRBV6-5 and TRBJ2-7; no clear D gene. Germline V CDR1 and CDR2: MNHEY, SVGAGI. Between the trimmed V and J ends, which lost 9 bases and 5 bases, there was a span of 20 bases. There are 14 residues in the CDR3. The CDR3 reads CASSLRGYPHEQYF. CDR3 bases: TGTGCCAGTTCCCTAAGAGGTTACCCCCACGAGCAGTACTTC.

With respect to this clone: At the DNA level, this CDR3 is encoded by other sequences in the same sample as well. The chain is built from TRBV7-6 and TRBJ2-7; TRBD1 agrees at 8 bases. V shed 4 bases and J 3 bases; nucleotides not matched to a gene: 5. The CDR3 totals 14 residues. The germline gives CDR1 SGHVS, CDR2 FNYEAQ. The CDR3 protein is CASSSGTGSYEQYF. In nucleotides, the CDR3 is TGTGCCAGCAGCTCCGGGACAGGTAGCTACGAGCAGTACTTC. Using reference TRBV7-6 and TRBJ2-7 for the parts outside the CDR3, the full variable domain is GAGVSQSPRYKVTKRGQDVALRCDPISGHVSLYWYRQALGQGPEFLTYFNYEAQQDKSGLPNDRFSAERPEGSISTLTIQRTEQRDSAMYRCASSSGTGSYEQYFGPGTRLTVT.

CDR3 nucleotide sequence: TGCGCCAGCAGCCAAGGAGGAGGACTCTCCTACGAGCAGTACTTC. The encoded protein is CASSQGGGLSYEQYF. The chain combines TRBV4-1 with TRBJ2-7, with D perhaps TRBD2 (5 bases). The CDR3 is made up of 15 amino acids. V was shortened by 1 base and J by 0 bases, with 10 bases between the two germline ends. The germline V gene has CDR1 MGHRA and CDR2 YSYEKL.

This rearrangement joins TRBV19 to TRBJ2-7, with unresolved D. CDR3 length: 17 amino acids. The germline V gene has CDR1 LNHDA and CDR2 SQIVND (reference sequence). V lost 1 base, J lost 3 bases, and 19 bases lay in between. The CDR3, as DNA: TGTGCCAGTAGTATAGGTGGAGACAACTGGGGTTACTACGAGCAGTACTTC. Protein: CASSIGGDNWGYYEQYF.

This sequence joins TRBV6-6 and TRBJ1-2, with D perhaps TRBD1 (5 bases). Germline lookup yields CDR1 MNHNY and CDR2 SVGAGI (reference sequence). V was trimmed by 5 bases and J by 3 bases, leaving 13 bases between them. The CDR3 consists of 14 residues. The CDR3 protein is CASSATAGDYGYTF. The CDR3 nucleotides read TGTGCCAGCAGTGCCACGGCGGGGGACTATGGCTACACCTTC.

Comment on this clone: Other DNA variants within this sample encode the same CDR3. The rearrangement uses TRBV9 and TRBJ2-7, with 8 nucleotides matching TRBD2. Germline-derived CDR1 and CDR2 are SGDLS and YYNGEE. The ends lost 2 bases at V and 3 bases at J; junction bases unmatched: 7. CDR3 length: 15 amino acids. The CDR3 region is CASSVASGTSYEQYF. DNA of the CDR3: TGTGCCAGCAGCGTGGCGTCCGGGACTAGCTACGAGCAGTACTTC.

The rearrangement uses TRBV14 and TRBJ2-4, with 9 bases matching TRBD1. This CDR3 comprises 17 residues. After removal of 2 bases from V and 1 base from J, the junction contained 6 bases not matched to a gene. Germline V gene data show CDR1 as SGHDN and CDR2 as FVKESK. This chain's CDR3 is CASSQSTGGYAKNIQYF. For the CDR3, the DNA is TGTGCCAGCAGCCAATCAACAGGGGGCTATGCCAAAAACATTCAGTACTTC.

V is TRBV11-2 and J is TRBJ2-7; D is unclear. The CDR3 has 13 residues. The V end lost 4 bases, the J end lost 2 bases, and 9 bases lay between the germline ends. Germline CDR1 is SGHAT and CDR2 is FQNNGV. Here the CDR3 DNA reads TGTGCCAGCAGCTGGGATCGAACCTACGAGCAGTACTTC. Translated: CASSWDRTYEQYF.

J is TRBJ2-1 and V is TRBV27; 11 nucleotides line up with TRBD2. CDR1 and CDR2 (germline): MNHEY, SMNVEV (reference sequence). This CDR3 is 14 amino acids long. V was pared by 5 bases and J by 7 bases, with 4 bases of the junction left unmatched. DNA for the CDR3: TGTGCCAGCAGTGTACGGACTAGCGGGAATGAGCAGTTCTTC. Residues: CASSVRTSGNEQFF.

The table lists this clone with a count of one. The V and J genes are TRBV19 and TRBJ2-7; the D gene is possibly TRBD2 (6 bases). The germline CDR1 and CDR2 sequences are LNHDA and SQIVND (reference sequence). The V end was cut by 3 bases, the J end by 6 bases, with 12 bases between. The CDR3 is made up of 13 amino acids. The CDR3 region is CASSMGTSGEQYF. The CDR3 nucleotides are TGTGCCAGTAGTATGGGGACTTCGGGCGAGCAGTACTTC.

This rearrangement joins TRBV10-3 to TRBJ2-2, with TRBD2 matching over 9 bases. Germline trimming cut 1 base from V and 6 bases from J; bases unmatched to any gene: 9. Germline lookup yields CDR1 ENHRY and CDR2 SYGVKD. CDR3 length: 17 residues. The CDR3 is CAISELIAGVGAGELFF. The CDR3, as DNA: TGTGCCATCAGTGAGTTGATAGCGGGAGTTGGTGCCGGGGAGCTGTTTTTT.

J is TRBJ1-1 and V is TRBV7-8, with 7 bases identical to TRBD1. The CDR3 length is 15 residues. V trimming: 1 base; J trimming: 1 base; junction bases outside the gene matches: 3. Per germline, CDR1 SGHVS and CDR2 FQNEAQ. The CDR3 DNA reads TGTGCCAGCAGCTTAGACACAGGGGCGAACACTGAAGCTTTCTTT. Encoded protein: CASSLDTGANTEAFF.

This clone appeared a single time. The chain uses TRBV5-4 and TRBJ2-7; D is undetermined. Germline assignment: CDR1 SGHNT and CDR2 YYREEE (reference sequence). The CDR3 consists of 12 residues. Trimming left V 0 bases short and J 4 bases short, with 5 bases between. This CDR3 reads CASSLANYEQYF. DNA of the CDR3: TGTGCCAGCAGCTTGGCAAATTACGAGCAGTACTTC.

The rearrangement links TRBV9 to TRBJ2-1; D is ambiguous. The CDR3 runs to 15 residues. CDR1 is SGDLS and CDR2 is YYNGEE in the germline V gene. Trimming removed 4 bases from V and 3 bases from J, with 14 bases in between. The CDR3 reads CASSRSADVYNEQFF. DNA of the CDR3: TGTGCCAGCAGCAGGTCAGCCGACGTCTACAATGAGCAGTTCTTC.

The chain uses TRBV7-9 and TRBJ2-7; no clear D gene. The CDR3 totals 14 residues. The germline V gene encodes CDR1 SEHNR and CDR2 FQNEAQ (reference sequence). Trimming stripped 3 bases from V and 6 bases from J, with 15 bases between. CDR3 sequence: CASSFSLGFSEQYF. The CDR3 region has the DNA TGTGCCAGCAGCTTCTCCCTCGGCTTTAGCGAGCAGTACTTC.

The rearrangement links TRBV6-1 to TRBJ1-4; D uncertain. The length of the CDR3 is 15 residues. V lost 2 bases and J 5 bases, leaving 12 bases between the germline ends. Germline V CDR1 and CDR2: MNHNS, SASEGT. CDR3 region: CASSERDFSNEKLFF. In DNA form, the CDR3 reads TGTGCCAGCAGTGAAAGGGATTTTTCAAATGAAAAACTGTTTTTT.

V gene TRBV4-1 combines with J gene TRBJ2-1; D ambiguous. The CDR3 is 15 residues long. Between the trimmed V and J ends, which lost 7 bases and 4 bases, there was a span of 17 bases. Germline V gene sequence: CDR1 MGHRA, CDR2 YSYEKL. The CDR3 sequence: CASTPPGVGYNEQFF. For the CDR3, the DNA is TGCGCCAGCACCCCCCCCGGAGTCGGGTACAATGAGCAGTTCTTC.

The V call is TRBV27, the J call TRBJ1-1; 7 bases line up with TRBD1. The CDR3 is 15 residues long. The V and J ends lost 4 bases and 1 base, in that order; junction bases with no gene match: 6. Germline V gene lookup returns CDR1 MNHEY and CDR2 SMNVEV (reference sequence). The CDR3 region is CASSSRGGPNTEAFF. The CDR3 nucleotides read TGTGCCAGCAGTTCCAGAGGGGGCCCGAACACTGAAGCTTTCTTT.

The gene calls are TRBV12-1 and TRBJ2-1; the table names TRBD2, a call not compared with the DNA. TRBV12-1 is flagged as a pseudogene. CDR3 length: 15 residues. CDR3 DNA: TGTGCCAGCAGCTTTGTTGCGGGAAAAGGCAATGAGCAGTTCTTC. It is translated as CASSFVAGKGNEQFF.

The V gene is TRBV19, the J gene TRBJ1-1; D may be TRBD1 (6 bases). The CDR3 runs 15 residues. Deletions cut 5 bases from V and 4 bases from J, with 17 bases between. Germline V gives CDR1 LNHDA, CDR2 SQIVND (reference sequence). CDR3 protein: CASSPSRGGLTEAFF. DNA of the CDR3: TGTGCCAGTAGTCCCTCCAGAGGGGGGCTCACTGAAGCTTTCTTT.